These T cell receptor beta chains were read from a single sample in a study of blood T cell repertoires in COVID-19. Sequenced by immunoSEQ multiplex PCR; TCRdb stores in-frame clones only, minus some. Among 250,000 to 350,000 clones listed, 80% to 90% were seen once. The material sequenced was peripheral blood. Receptors were obtained from a woman in her 70s with COVID-19, enrolled during active disease. CDR3s include the opening cysteine and the closing phenylalanine or tryptophan. The order of the fields is CDR3 DNA, CDR3 protein, CDR3 length, J gene, V gene, D gene, clone size. D genes are given only for firm matches. Some rows mark clone size as missing; the rest say once, few, many or name a class of expanded clone.

CDR3 DNA: TGTGCCAGCAGTTGGAGACAGGGAACGAATGGCTACACCTTC; CDR3 protein: CASSWRQGTNGYTF; CDR3 length: 14; J gene: TRBJ1-2; V gene: TRBV6-2/TRBV6-3; D gene: TRBD1; clone size: NA
CDR3 DNA: TGTGCCAGCAGCCCTCTAGCGGGGGGACACAATGAGCAGTTCTTC; CDR3 protein: CASSPLAGGHNEQFF; CDR3 length: 15; J gene: TRBJ2-1; V gene: TRBV6-2/TRBV6-3; D gene: TRBD2; clone size: NA
CDR3 DNA: TGTGCCTGGACTAGACAGGGGAACACTGAAGCTTTCTTT; CDR3 protein: CAWTRQGNTEAFF; CDR3 length: 13; J gene: TRBJ1-1; V gene: TRBV30; D gene: TRBD1; clone size: NA
CDR3 DNA: TGTGCCAGCAGGATACTGACAGGCTCTAATGAAAAACTGTTTTTT; CDR3 protein: CASRILTGSNEKLFF; CDR3 length: 15; J gene: TRBJ1-4; V gene: TRBV2; D gene: NA; clone size: NA
CDR3 DNA: TGTGCCAGCACTCTGGCCAACAGGGTCACAGATACGCAGTATTTT; CDR3 protein: CASTLANRVTDTQYF; CDR3 length: 15; J gene: TRBJ2-3; V gene: TRBV28; D gene: NA; clone size: NA
CDR3 DNA: TGTGCCAGCAGCCCACCCGGAGGGATGCACATTCAGTACTTC; CDR3 protein: CASSPPGGMHIQYF; CDR3 length: 14; J gene: TRBJ2-4; V gene: TRBV5-4; D gene: NA; clone size: NA
CDR3 DNA: TGTGCCACCACAGGACAGCTACAAGAGACCCAGTACTTC; CDR3 protein: CATTGQLQETQYF; CDR3 length: 13; J gene: TRBJ2-5; V gene: TRBV24-1; D gene: NA; clone size: many
CDR3 DNA: TGTGCCAGCAGAACCCGGGACAGGGGCGATGAGCAGTTCTTC; CDR3 protein: CASRTRDRGDEQFF; CDR3 length: 14; J gene: TRBJ2-1; V gene: TRBV6-6; D gene: TRBD1; clone size: NA
CDR3 DNA: TGTGCCAGCAGCCTCGGTGAATACACTGAAGCTTTCTTT; CDR3 protein: CASSLGEYTEAFF; CDR3 length: 13; J gene: TRBJ1-1; V gene: TRBV7-9; D gene: NA; clone size: NA
CDR3 DNA: TGTGCCAGCAGCTTAGAGTCGGGGGGGTTCACAGATACGCAGTATTTT; CDR3 protein: CASSLESGGFTDTQYF; CDR3 length: 16; J gene: TRBJ2-3; V gene: TRBV7-9; D gene: TRBD2; clone size: NA
CDR3 DNA: TGTGCCAGCAGCTTTGGGACACCTGGAAACACCATATATTTT; CDR3 protein: CASSFGTPGNTIYF; CDR3 length: 14; J gene: TRBJ1-3; V gene: TRBV7-2; D gene: NA; clone size: NA
CDR3 DNA: TGTGCCAGCAGCCAACGGGACACCACCTACGAGCAGTACTTC; CDR3 protein: CASSQRDTTYEQYF; CDR3 length: 14; J gene: TRBJ2-7; V gene: TRBV3-1/TRBV3-2; D gene: NA; clone size: few
CDR3 DNA: TGTGCCAGCAGCAGCCGGGACAGGGTTGGAAACACCATATATTTT; CDR3 protein: CASSSRDRVGNTIYF; CDR3 length: 15; J gene: TRBJ1-3; V gene: TRBV7-9; D gene: TRBD1; clone size: NA
CDR3 DNA: TGTGCCAGCAGTTCAGGGGCTCTGCACACTGAAGCTTTCTTT; CDR3 protein: CASSSGALHTEAFF; CDR3 length: 14; J gene: TRBJ1-1; V gene: TRBV6-5; D gene: NA; clone size: once
CDR3 DNA: TGTGCCAGCAGCCGGGGCAGGGGGCGATCAATTTACTACGACGAGCAGTACTTC; CDR3 protein: CASSRGRGRSIYYDEQYF; CDR3 length: 18; J gene: TRBJ2-7; V gene: TRBV14; D gene: TRBD1; clone size: NA
CDR3 DNA: TGTGCCAGTAGTTTCATCACTCCGGGGAACACCGGGGAGCTGTTTTTT; CDR3 protein: CASSFITPGNTGELFF; CDR3 length: 16; J gene: TRBJ2-2; V gene: TRBV19; D gene: NA; clone size: NA
CDR3 DNA: TGTGCCAGCAGTCGAAAATCCGGGACAAAGAACACTGAAGCTTTCTTT; CDR3 protein: CASSRKSGTKNTEAFF; CDR3 length: 16; J gene: TRBJ1-1; V gene: TRBV27; D gene: NA; clone size: few
CDR3 DNA: TGCGCCAGCAGTGAGCACTACTACGAGCAGTACTTC; CDR3 protein: CASSEHYYEQYF; CDR3 length: 12; J gene: TRBJ2-7; V gene: TRBV10-2; D gene: NA; clone size: many
CDR3 DNA: TGCGCCAGCAGCTTGGGGGGGACAGCTTCCTACGAGCAGTACTTC; CDR3 protein: CASSLGGTASYEQYF; CDR3 length: 15; J gene: TRBJ2-7; V gene: TRBV5-1; D gene: TRBD1; clone size: NA
CDR3 DNA: TGCGCCAGCAGCTTGTCTCAGGGGCTAGGGGAAAAACTGTTTTTT; CDR3 protein: CASSLSQGLGEKLFF; CDR3 length: 15; J gene: TRBJ1-4; V gene: TRBV5-1; D gene: NA; clone size: NA
CDR3 DNA: TGTGCCAGCAGCTTAGACAGGGAAAACATTCAGTACTTC; CDR3 protein: CASSLDRENIQYF; CDR3 length: 13; J gene: TRBJ2-4; V gene: TRBV7-2; D gene: NA; clone size: NA
CDR3 DNA: TGTGCCAGCAGTTCATCAGGGTACAATGAGCAGTTCTTC; CDR3 protein: CASSSSGYNEQFF; CDR3 length: 13; J gene: TRBJ2-1; V gene: TRBV6-5; D gene: NA; clone size: NA